Given below is one T cell receptor (beta chain) in context. In TCRdb, the 5' RACE reads were re-called with MiXCR into one record per CDR3 protein. Altogether 100,000 to 150,000 distinct CDR3 sequences are present, 8% to 10% being singletons, with the ten largest covering 40%. This sample stems from a study of T cells after yellow fever vaccination. Germline assignment: CDR1 LGHNA and CDR2 YSLEER. The CDR3 has 17 residues. Trimming cost V 0 bases and J 7 bases, with 19 bases left between them. The clonotype comes from a man between 18 and 35 years old who received the YFV17D yellow fever vaccine. The chain carries TRBV4-3 and TRBJ2-1, with D perhaps TRBD2 (7 bases). This specimen was CD8+ T cells sorted from PBMCs, taken on the day of the yellow fever booster vaccination. The CDR3 reads CASSQDLGGVTGNEQFF. The CDR3, as DNA: TGCGCCAGCAGCCAAGATTTAGGGGGGGTGACTGGAAATGAGCAGTTCTTC.